This T cell receptor beta chain was obtained from a study of shared clonotypes between healthy human individuals. Across the whole study: CD4 naive and memory got three plates each, CD8 naive two, CD8 memory one. Points from the study as a whole: Against clonotypes common to all four donors, non-shared ones had lower generation probabilities. A generally larger estimated richness was seen in naive subsets than in memory subsets.

CDR1 is SGHNT and CDR2 is YYREEE in the germline V gene (reference sequence). The V gene end was trimmed by 3 bases and the J gene end by 1 base; junction bases not matched to a gene: 12. The CDR3 has 18 amino acids. Regarding this clone: Its antigen is unknown.

Donors comprised healthy HIV-negative adults lacking recent acute infections or vaccinations. Produced via immunoSEQ multiplex PCR; TCRdb's table is partial and in-frame only. The repertoire holds 850,000 to 1,200,000 clones, with about 80% as singletons. The TCR comes from a man aged 18-30 years in good health. The specimen was memory CD4+ T cells sorted from blood. Subset defined: CD45RA-negative fraction. V and J are TRBV5-4 and TRBJ2-7; 11 nucleotides agree with TRBD2. The CDR3 loop reads CASSSGTSGRGGSYEQYF. The CDR3 DNA follows: TGTGCCAGCAGCTCCGGGACTAGCGGAAGAGGGGGTTCCTACGAGCAGTACTTC.